These 19 T cell receptor beta chains were all obtained from the same sample, sequenced in a study of cytomegalovirus exposure and HLA in healthy donors. In the PCR, 60 Vbeta and 13 Jbeta primers were used. The protocol was immunoSEQ multiplex PCR, while the TCRdb copy is restricted to in-frame clones and leaves out a portion. The repertoire holds about 130,000 clones, with roughly 70% as singletons. Material for sequencing was PBMCs. The source of these receptors is a man aged 30-40 years in good health and CMV-seronegative.

V usage is TRBV6-1 and J usage is TRBJ1-1; weak D call: TRBD1 (5 bases). Germline V gene data show CDR1 as MNHNS and CDR2 as SASEGT. The CDR3 sequence is 13 residues long. V dropped 6 bases and J dropped 1 base, with 9 bases sitting between them. CDR3 nucleotide sequence: TGTGCCAGCAGGGGTGGGGCGAACACTGAAGCTTTCTTT. Protein: CASRGGANTEAFF.

The V and J genes are TRBV7-6 and TRBJ2-7; TRBD1 matches 9 bases. Trimming cost V 4 bases and J 0 bases; bases outside gene matches: 4. Germline values: CDR1 SGHVS, CDR2 FNYEAQ. CDR3 length equals 15 residues. This CDR3 is CASSSGDRVSYEQYF. The CDR3 DNA reads as TGTGCCAGCAGCTCAGGGGACAGGGTCTCCTACGAGCAGTACTTC.

The gene calls are TRBV7-9 and TRBJ1-5; TRBD1 matches 9 bases. This CDR3 is built from 15 residues. Germline values: CDR1 SEHNR, CDR2 FQNEAQ (reference sequence). The J segment lost 10 bases and the V segment lost 5 bases, leaving 12 bases of the junction unmatched. CDR3: CASSAAGQGYLPQHF. In nucleotides, the CDR3 is TGTGCCAGCAGCGCAGCGGGACAGGGTTATCTACCCCAGCATTTT.

Only one count was recorded for this clone. J is TRBJ2-7 and V is TRBV7-2; 7 nucleotides match TRBD2. The CDR3 is made up of 15 amino acids. Germline values: CDR1 SGHTA, CDR2 FQGNSA. Trimming removed 5 bases from V and 3 bases from J; junction bases left unmatched: 10. The CDR3 spells CASSLTGGSGYEQYF. The CDR3 bases are TGTGCCAGCAGCCTCACGGGGGGATCTGGCTACGAGCAGTACTTC.

The chain joins TRBV28 to TRBJ1-3; D gene unclear. CDR3 length: 14 residues. CDR1 and CDR2 from the germline V gene are MDHEN and SYDVKM. The V end lost 5 bases, the J end lost 3 bases, and 11 bases lay between the germline ends. CDR3 amino acids: CASSLLEYGNTIYF. The CDR3 bases are TGTGCCAGCAGTCTCTTGGAGTATGGAAACACCATATATTTT. Complete variable domain (other parts from reference TRBV28 and TRBJ1-3): DVKVTQSSRYLVKRTGEKVFLECVQDMDHENMFWYRQDPGLGLRLIYFSYDVKMKEKGDIPEGYSVSREKKERFSLILESASTNQTSMYLCASSLLEYGNTIYFGEGSWLTVV.

CDR3 in DNA: TGTGCCAGCAGTTATTCCGGCAGGGGGGATTATGGCTACACCTTC. It codes for CASSYSGRGDYGYTF. The chain is built from TRBV6-6 and TRBJ1-2; 7 bases map to TRBD1. Germline trimming cut 3 bases from V and 5 bases from J; bases unmatched to any gene: 9. This CDR3 has 15 amino acids. CDR1 and CDR2 from the germline V gene are MNHNY and SVGAGI (reference sequence).

The V call is TRBV6-5, the J call TRBJ1-2; D is undetermined. From germline, CDR1 is MNHEY and CDR2 SVGAGI. Deletions cut 6 bases from V and 0 bases from J, with 8 bases between. CDR3 length equals 13 residues. CDR3: CASRRAANYGYTF. For the CDR3, the DNA is TGTGCCAGCAGGAGGGCTGCTAACTATGGCTACACCTTC.

This clone has just a few counts. The chain carries TRBV29-1 and TRBJ1-5; 7 bases map to TRBD1. There are 13 residues in the CDR3. CDR1 SQVTM and CDR2 ANQGSEA come from the germline V gene. V dropped 6 bases and J dropped 6; count of bases not matched to a gene: 8. As DNA, the CDR3 is TGCAGCGTCCGACAGGGAGTGAGTCAGCCCCAGCATTTT. Its translation: CSVRQGVSQPQHF.

Here the CDR3 DNA reads TGTGCCAGCAGTTACCTCAGGGGCTCATATAATTCACCCCTCCACTTT. Amino acid sequence: CASSYLRGSYNSPLHF. This chain joins TRBV6-5 and TRBJ1-6; D may be TRBD1 (6 bases). Germline lookup yields CDR1 MNHEY and CDR2 SVGAGI. The CDR3 sequence is 16 residues long. The V end lost 2 bases, the J end lost 4 bases, and 12 bases lay between the germline ends.

The V and J genes are TRBV4-3 and TRBJ2-7; 7 bases align to TRBD2. The CDR3 is made up of 14 amino acids. Unmatched junction bases numbered 5, after V lost 4 bases and J lost 2 bases. CDR1 is LGHNA, CDR2 YSLEER, per germline. The CDR3 is CASSRGGNPYEQYF. CDR3 DNA sequence: TGCGCCAGCAGCCGGGGGGGGAATCCCTACGAGCAGTACTTC.

The chain links TRBV30 to TRBJ2-7; D might be TRBD1 (7 bases). Germline V CDR1 and CDR2: GTSNPN, SVGIG (reference sequence). There are 13 residues in the CDR3. Trimming removed 3 bases at V and 3 bases at J, with 12 bases between. The chain's CDR3 is CAWREGQYYEQYF. CDR3 nucleotide sequence: TGTGCCTGGAGGGAGGGACAGTACTACGAGCAGTACTTC.

This chain connects TRBV5-1 to TRBJ2-3; TRBD2 matches 7 bases. The V gene's germline CDR1 is SGHRS and CDR2 YFSETQ. This CDR3 spans 14 amino acids. J lost 5 bases, V lost 5 bases, and 8 bases had no gene match. The CDR3 here is CASREWGGEDTQYF. The DNA of the CDR3 is TGCGCCAGCAGGGAATGGGGGGGGGAAGATACGCAGTATTTT. The full variable domain, completed using reference TRBV5-1 and TRBJ2-3, is KAGVTQTPRYLIKTRGQQVTLSCSPISGHRSVSWYQQTPGQGLQFLFEYFSETQRNKGNFPGRFSGRQFSNSRSEMNVSTLELGDSALYLCASREWGGEDTQYFGPGTRLTVL.

V is TRBV4-3 and J is TRBJ2-1; 9 bases are shared with TRBD2. CDR3 size: 15 residues. V lost 2 bases, J lost 12 bases, and 11 bases stayed unmatched. Germline V gives CDR1 LGHNA, CDR2 YSLEER. The CDR3 protein is CASSQFGTSRAGQFF. The CDR3 nucleotides read TGCGCCAGCAGCCAATTCGGGACTAGCCGGGCAGGGCAGTTCTTC.

The J gene is TRBJ1-5, the V gene TRBV10-2, with TRBD1 matching 8 bases. Trimming took 6 bases from V and 7 from J; bases not matched to a gene: 11. The germline V gene has CDR1 WSHSY and CDR2 SAAADI. The CDR3 totals 15 residues. CDR3: CASSVSGGARQPQHF. In nucleotides, the CDR3 is TGCGCCAGCAGCGTTTCAGGGGGCGCCCGACAGCCCCAGCATTTT.

The gene calls are TRBV2 and TRBJ1-3, with D perhaps matching TRBD1 (6 bases). The CDR3 covers 16 residues. CDR1 is SNHLY and CDR2 is FYNNEI in the germline V gene. V was pared by 4 bases and J by 0 bases, with 13 bases between. CDR3 protein: CASSVGGALSGNTIYF. The CDR3 DNA follows: TGTGCCAGCAGTGTTGGGGGGGCCCTCTCTGGAAACACCATATATTTT. Drawing the rest from reference TRBV2 and TRBJ1-3, the complete variable domain is EPEVTQTPSHQVTQMGQEVILRCVPISNHLYFYWYRQILGQKVEFLVSFYNNEISEKSEIFDDQFSVERPDGSNFTLKIRSTKLEDSAMYFCASSVGGALSGNTIYFGEGSWLTVV.

CDR3 region: CASSQSPLAGGQETQYF. The CDR3 region has the DNA TGCGCCAGCAGTCAATCGCCGCTAGCGGGGGGGCAGGAGACCCAGTACTTC. The genes are TRBV23-1 and TRBJ2-5; the match to TRBD2 covers 12 bases. TRBV23-1 is sorted into the ORF group, with uncertain function. CDR3 length equals 17 residues. Trimming removed 0 bases from V and 5 bases from J; junction bases left unmatched: 7.

V usage is TRBV19 and J usage is TRBJ2-1; 10 bases are a match to TRBD2. V was pared by 4 bases and J by 3 bases, with 12 bases of the junction left unmatched. CDR3 length: 18 amino acids. Germline lookup yields CDR1 LNHDA and CDR2 SQIVND (reference sequence). The CDR3 protein is CASSSEALIAGGYNEQFF. The DNA of the CDR3 is TGTGCCAGTAGTAGCGAAGCCTTAATAGCGGGGGGCTACAATGAGCAGTTCTTC.

The rearrangement links TRBV7-3 to TRBJ2-2, with 9 bases identical to TRBD2. Losses at the gene ends were 5 bases for V and 6 bases for J; bases not matched to a gene: 7. CDR3 size: 15 residues. The germline V gene has CDR1 SGHTA and CDR2 FQGTGA. CDR3 DNA sequence: TGTGCCAGCAGCCGCGGGGGGGCCGGATCCGGGGAGCTGTTTTTT. It specifies CASSRGGAGSGELFF.

This chain joins TRBV27 and TRBJ2-7; 7 bases line up with TRBD1. Germline loops: CDR1 MNHEY, CDR2 SMNVEV (reference sequence). Trimming at V came to 6 bases and at J to 2 bases, leaving 7 bases not matched to a gene. The CDR3 length is 14 residues. CDR3 sequence: CASSLGTAPYEQYF. The DNA for the CDR3 is TGTGCCAGCAGCCTAGGGACAGCCCCCTACGAGCAGTACTTC.